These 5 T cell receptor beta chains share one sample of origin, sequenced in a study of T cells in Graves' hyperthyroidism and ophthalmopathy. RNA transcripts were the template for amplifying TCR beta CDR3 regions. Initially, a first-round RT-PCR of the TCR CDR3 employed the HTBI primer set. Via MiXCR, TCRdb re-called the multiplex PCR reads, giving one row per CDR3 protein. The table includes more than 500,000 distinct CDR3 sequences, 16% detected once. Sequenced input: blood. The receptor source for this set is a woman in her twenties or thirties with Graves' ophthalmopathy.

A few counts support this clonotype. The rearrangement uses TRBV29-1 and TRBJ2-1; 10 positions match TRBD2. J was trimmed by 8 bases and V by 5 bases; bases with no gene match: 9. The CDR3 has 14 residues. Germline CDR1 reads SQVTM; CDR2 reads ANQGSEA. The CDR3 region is CSVRKRLAGDEQFF. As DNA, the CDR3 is TGCAGCGTTCGAAAGAGGCTAGCGGGAGATGAGCAGTTCTTC.

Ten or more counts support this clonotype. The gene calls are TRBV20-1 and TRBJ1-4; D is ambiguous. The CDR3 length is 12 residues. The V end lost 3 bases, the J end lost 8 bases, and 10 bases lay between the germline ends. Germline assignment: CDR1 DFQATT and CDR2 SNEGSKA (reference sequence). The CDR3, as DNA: TGCAGTGCTAGGGGAGGGCAGGAAAAACTGTTTTTT. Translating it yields CSARGGQEKLFF.

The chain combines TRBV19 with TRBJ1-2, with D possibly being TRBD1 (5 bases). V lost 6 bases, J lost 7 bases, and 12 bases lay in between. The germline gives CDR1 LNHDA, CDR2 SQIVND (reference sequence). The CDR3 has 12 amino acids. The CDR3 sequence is CASRLRGSGYTF. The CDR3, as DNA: TGTGCCAGTAGGCTAAGGGGTAGTGGCTACACCTTC.

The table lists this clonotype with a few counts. This CDR3 reads CASSNLQGINEKLFF. In DNA form, the CDR3 reads TGTGCCAGCAGCAACCTACAGGGGATTAATGAAAAACTGTTTTTT. V and J are TRBV6-1 and TRBJ1-4; 7 bases match TRBD1. Germline-derived CDR1 and CDR2 are MNHNS and SASEGT. The CDR3 extends over 15 amino acids. Germline trimming cut 6 bases from V and 4 bases from J; bases unmatched to any gene: 8.

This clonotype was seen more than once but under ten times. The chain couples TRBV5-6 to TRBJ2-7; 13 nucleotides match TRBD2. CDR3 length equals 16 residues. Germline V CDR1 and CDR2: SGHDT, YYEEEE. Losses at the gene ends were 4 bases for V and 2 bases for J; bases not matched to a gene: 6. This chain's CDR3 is CASSGGTSGTPYEQYF. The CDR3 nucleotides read TGTGCCAGCAGCGGCGGGACTAGCGGGACTCCCTACGAGCAGTACTTC.